These 24 T cell receptor beta chains originate from one sample sequenced in a study of spatial heterogeneity in lung cancer. Study-level points and caveats: Mutation tallies in tumors tracked expanded intratumoral alpha and beta TCR counts.

Each CDR3 protein gets one entry after TCRdb re-called the 5' RACE reads with MiXCR. This sample has about 27,000 distinct CDR3 sequences, with roughly 6.9% found just once. The sample's time point: sample taken at primary tumor resection. Their antigens are not known. The sample here was lung tumor tissue, taken at surgery. The receptor source for this set is a male donor with early-stage non-small cell lung cancer.

The chain has TRBV9 and TRBJ2-2; D tentatively fits TRBD1 or TRBD2 (5 bases each). The V end lost 3 bases, the J end lost 1 base, and 13 bases lay between the germline ends. The CDR3 extends over 16 amino acids. Germline CDR1 and CDR2: SGDLS and YYNGEE. This CDR3 is CASSGDAVRNTGELFF. As DNA, the CDR3 is TGTGCCAGCAGCGGGGACGCTGTCCGGAACACCGGGGAGCTGTTTTTT.

This clonotype appeared a few times. The rearrangement joins TRBV2 to TRBJ1-1, with a possible D match to TRBD1 (6 bases). Germline CDR1 SNHLY, CDR2 FYNNEI. This CDR3 comprises 13 residues. The V end was cut by 10 bases, the J end by 5 bases, with 17 bases between. The chain's CDR3 is CATQQGEGTEAFF. The CDR3 nucleotides read TGTGCCACGCAACAGGGAGAAGGGACTGAAGCTTTCTTT.

This clonotype turned up a few times. J is TRBJ1-1 and V is TRBV20-1; D is ambiguous. Per the germline V gene, CDR1 is DFQATT and CDR2 is SNEGSKA (reference sequence). The germline V and J ends were trimmed by 5 bases and 0 bases, with 13 bases remaining between them. The CDR3 loop spans 14 amino acids. The chain's CDR3 is CSAPRRRLNTEAFF. CDR3 coding DNA: TGCAGTGCTCCTCGGCGAAGGCTGAACACTGAAGCTTTCTTT.

This clonotype was found many times. V is TRBV20-1 and J is TRBJ2-7, with D possibly being TRBD1 or TRBD2 (5 bases each). The CDR3 runs 12 residues. Trimming took off 1 base at V and 2 bases at J, with 6 bases between the two ends. Germline loops: CDR1 DFQATT, CDR2 SNEGSKA (reference sequence). CDR3 sequence: CSARVGAYEQYF. The CDR3 bases are TGCAGTGCTAGAGTGGGGGCCTACGAGCAGTACTTC.

This clonotype came up many times. The J gene is TRBJ2-5, the V gene TRBV7-9; D is perhaps TRBD2 (7 bases). The length of the CDR3 is 16 residues. Germline values: CDR1 SEHNR, CDR2 FQNEAQ (reference sequence). The V end lost 0 bases, the J end lost 4 bases, and 15 bases lay between the germline ends. The CDR3, as DNA: TGTGCCAGCAGCTTAGCGCCGGGGGGCGTCGGAGAGACCCAGTACTTC. This encodes CASSLAPGGVGETQYF.

Regarding this clonotype: This clone may be a read error of a much larger clone one base away. The J gene is TRBJ2-3, the V gene TRBV20-1, with unresolved D. The J call may be mistaken, given a closer DNA end match to TRBJ1-5. The CDR3 length is 15 residues. Looked up from germline, CDR1 is DFQATT and CDR2 is SNEGSKA (reference sequence). For the CDR3, the DNA is TGCAGTGCTAGACCACTAGCGGGATGGGCAGATACGCAGCATTTT. Its translation is CSARPLAGWADTQHF.

This clonotype is categorized as medium-sized. This chain uses TRBV10-3 with TRBJ2-7; TRBD1 matches 7 bases. The CDR3 is made up of 14 amino acids. Germline lookup yields CDR1 ENHRY and CDR2 SYGVKD. Trimming cost V 11 bases and J 3 bases; bases outside gene matches: 13. CDR3 protein: CAGAAGQGVYEQYF. CDR3 bases: TGTGCCGGGGCCGCCGGCCAGGGGGTCTACGAGCAGTACTTC.

There are many counts of this clonotype. The chain links TRBV28 to TRBJ2-7; the match to TRBD1 covers 11 bases. Trimming cost V 4 bases and J 3 bases; bases outside gene matches: 8. This CDR3 has 16 amino acids. CDR1 and CDR2 from the germline V gene are MDHEN and SYDVKM. The CDR3 protein is CASSSTRDRGVYEQYF. CDR3 sequence (DNA): TGTGCCAGCAGTTCTACCCGGGACAGGGGGGTCTACGAGCAGTACTTC.

CDR3 in DNA: TGTGCCAGCAGCTTGGAGGTTGTAGGGGGCAATGAGCAGTTCTTC. It encodes CASSLEVVGGNEQFF. V is TRBV5-5 and J is TRBJ2-1; possibly TRBD1 for D (6 bases). Trimming left V 0 bases short and J 6 bases short, with 13 bases between. The length of the CDR3 is 15 residues. Germline V gene sequence: CDR1 SGHKS, CDR2 YYEKEE (reference sequence).

The J gene is TRBJ2-3, the V gene TRBV5-5; D tentatively fits TRBD1 or TRBD2 (6 bases each). The CDR3 is made up of 16 amino acids. CDR1 and CDR2 from the germline V gene are SGHKS and YYEKEE (reference sequence). V was clipped by 0 bases and J by 4 bases, with 15 bases between them. The chain's CDR3 is CASSLEGTGAADTQYF. CDR3 coding DNA: TGTGCCAGCAGCTTGGAAGGGACGGGGGCCGCAGATACGCAGTATTTT. Filled out from reference TRBV5-5 and TRBJ2-3, the complete variable domain reads DAGVTQSPTHLIKTRGQQVTLRCSPISGHKSVSWYQQVLGQGPQFIFQYYEKEERGRGNFPDRFSARQFPNYSSELNVNALLLGDSALYLCASSLEGTGAADTQYFGPGTRLTVL.

This clonotype was seen repeatedly, ten times or more. J is TRBJ1-2 and V is TRBV28; the D gene is possibly TRBD1 (5 bases). Germline CDR1 reads MDHEN; CDR2 reads SYDVKM. The CDR3 contains 13 residues. V dropped 5 bases and J dropped 4 bases, with 11 bases sitting between them. CDR3 coding DNA: TGTGCCAGCAGTCTGACAGAGATCTATGGCTACACCTTC. This translates into CASSLTEIYGYTF.

The chain employs TRBV24-1 and TRBJ2-3, with 8 nucleotides matching TRBD2. CDR3 length equals 13 residues. Per germline, CDR1 KGHDR and CDR2 SFDVKD. V gave up 8 bases and J gave up 4 bases; unmatched junction bases: 4. This chain's CDR3 is CATTGGAADTQYF. For the CDR3, the DNA is TGTGCCACCACCGGGGGGGCCGCAGATACGCAGTATTTT.

This clonotype was counted many times. The chain combines TRBV20-1 with TRBJ2-3; weak D call: TRBD1 (6 bases). V shed 3 bases and J shed 1 base, with 11 bases lying between them. Per the germline V gene, CDR1 is DFQATT and CDR2 is SNEGSKA (reference sequence). There are 14 residues in the CDR3. The CDR3 bases are TGCAGTGCTAGTGGGGGCACAGGCACAGATACGCAGTATTTT. It translates to CSASGGTGTDTQYF.

This clonotype was seen more than once but under ten times. The CDR3 loop is CASSHSNRGNTEAFF. The DNA for the CDR3 is TGTGCCAGCTCACACTCGAACAGAGGGAACACTGAAGCTTTCTTT. This rearrangement joins TRBV18 to TRBJ1-1; D gene unclear. Trimming removed 4 bases at V and 1 base at J, with 13 bases between. The CDR3 runs 15 residues. Germline V gives CDR1 KGHSH, CDR2 LQKENI.

There are a few counts of this clonotype. The CDR3 DNA sequence: TGTGCCAACCTCAGGGGGCAGAACACCGGGGAGCTGTTTTTT. This sequence encodes CANLRGQNTGELFF. The chain employs TRBV18 and TRBJ2-2; 8 positions agree with TRBD1. In germline, CDR1 is KGHSH, CDR2 LQKENI. The length of the CDR3 is 14 residues. Losses at the gene ends were 10 bases for V and 1 base for J; bases not matched to a gene: 5.

This clonotype was counted ten times or more. The chain carries TRBV7-2 and TRBJ1-5, with D maybe TRBD1 (5 bases). There are 14 residues in the CDR3. Per germline, CDR1 SGHTA and CDR2 FQGNSA. V gave up 5 bases and J gave up 5 bases, with 13 bases separating them. The CDR3 sequence is CASSPGGEYQPQHF. The CDR3 coding sequence is TGTGCCAGCAGCCCGGGGGGTGAGTATCAGCCCCAGCATTTT.

This clonotype was seen a handful of times. This sequence joins TRBV28 and TRBJ2-3; TRBD1 might be the D (7 bases). CDR3 size: 14 residues. Germline V gene sequence: CDR1 MDHEN, CDR2 SYDVKM. V was cut by 8 bases and J by 4 bases, with 16 bases left in between. Here the CDR3 DNA reads TGTGCCAGCCAAGGGACAGCGGGTTCAGATACGCAGTATTTT. Residues: CASQGTAGSDTQYF.

This clonotype was seen at least ten times. V usage is TRBV5-5 and J usage is TRBJ2-3; D is ambiguous. Germline V gene data show CDR1 as SGHKS and CDR2 as YYEKEE (reference sequence). There are 15 residues in the CDR3. Trimming left V 4 bases short and J 0 bases short, with 12 bases between. CDR3 nucleotides: TGTGCCAGCAGCGCCCAACCGACCAGCACAGATACGCAGTATTTT. It codes for CASSAQPTSTDTQYF. Combining the CDR3 with reference TRBV5-5 and TRBJ2-3 gives the whole variable domain DAGVTQSPTHLIKTRGQQVTLRCSPISGHKSVSWYQQVLGQGPQFIFQYYEKEERGRGNFPDRFSARQFPNYSSELNVNALLLGDSALYLCASSAQPTSTDTQYFGPGTRLTVL.

There are a few counts of this clonotype. This chain connects TRBV18 to TRBJ2-1; no reliable D call. From germline, CDR1 is KGHSH and CDR2 LQKENI. This CDR3 comprises 14 residues. V lost 1 base, J lost 8 bases, and 12 bases lay in between. The DNA for the CDR3 is TGTGCCAGCTCACCACAATATCAGTCCGATGAGCAGTTCTTC. Translating gives CASSPQYQSDEQFF.

Many counts were recorded for this clonotype. The chain recombines TRBV7-2 with TRBJ1-5; tentative D call: TRBD1 (5 bases). The CDR3 totals 13 residues. Germline lookup yields CDR1 SGHTA and CDR2 FQGNSA. V lost 2 bases to trimming and J lost 4 bases, with 6 bases between them. CDR3: CASSLWTNQPQHF. The CDR3 DNA reads as TGTGCCAGCAGCTTATGGACAAATCAGCCCCAGCATTTT.

This clonotype has just a few counts. The chain combines TRBV5-1 with TRBJ2-5, with 12 nucleotides matching TRBD2. V lost 3 bases, J lost 1 base, and 7 bases stayed unmatched. The CDR3 has 17 residues. Germline-derived CDR1 and CDR2 are SGHRS and YFSETQ. CDR3 coding DNA: TGCGCCAGCAGCTCCCTGACTAGCGGGAGCCCCCAAGAGACCCAGTACTTC. Translating it yields CASSSLTSGSPQETQYF.

In its sample, this clonotype was seen many times. The J gene is TRBJ2-7, the V gene TRBV6-2 or TRBV6-3, with D perhaps TRBD1 (6 bases). The CDR3 has 12 amino acids. Germline CDR1 and CDR2: MNHEY and SVGEGT. V was clipped by 5 bases and J by 2 bases, with 7 bases between them. CDR3 region: CASSRDTYEQYF. DNA of the CDR3: TGTGCCAGCAGTCGGGACACCTACGAGCAGTACTTC.

By share, this clonotype counts as large. The V and J genes are TRBV10-2 and TRBJ2-1; D not resolved. This CDR3 spans 13 amino acids. Trimming stripped 10 bases from V and 4 bases from J, with 14 bases between. Germline lookup yields CDR1 WSHSY and CDR2 SAAADI. CDR3 nucleotide sequence: TGCGCCACGCGAACAACACGGTACAATGAGCAGTTCTTC. Its protein product is CATRTTRYNEQFF.

Concerning this clonotype: Possible read error: a much larger clone is one base away. The chain is built from TRBV9 and TRBJ2-2, with D possibly TRBD1 on 6 matching bases. The CDR3 is 15 residues long. Germline V gene data show CDR1 as SGDLS and CDR2 as YYNGEE. V was clipped by 1 base and J by 4 bases, with 11 bases between them. Here the CDR3 reads CASSVSQGITGELFF. The CDR3 bases are TGTGCCAGCAGCGTAAGTCAGGGGATCACCGGGGAGCTGTTTTTT.